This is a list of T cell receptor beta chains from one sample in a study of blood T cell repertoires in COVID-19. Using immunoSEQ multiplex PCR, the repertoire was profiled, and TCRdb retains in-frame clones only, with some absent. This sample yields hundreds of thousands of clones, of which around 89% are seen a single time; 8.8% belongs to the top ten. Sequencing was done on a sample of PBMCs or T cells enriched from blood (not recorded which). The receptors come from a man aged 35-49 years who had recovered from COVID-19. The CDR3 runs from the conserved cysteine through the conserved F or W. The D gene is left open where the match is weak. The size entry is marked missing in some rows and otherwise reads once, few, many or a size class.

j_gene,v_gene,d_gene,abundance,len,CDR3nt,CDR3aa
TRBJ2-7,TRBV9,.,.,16,TGTGCCAGCAGCGTATCCCCGGACTCGAGGGCCTACGAGCAGTACTTC,CASSVSPDSRAYEQYF
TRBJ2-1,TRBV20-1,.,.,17,TGCAGTGCTAGTCGGGCAGGGGTACCGAAAAATTACAATGAGCAGTTCTTC,CSASRAGVPKNYNEQFF
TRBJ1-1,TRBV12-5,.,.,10,TGTGCTAGTGGTTCGACTGAAGCTTTCTTT,CASGSTEAFF
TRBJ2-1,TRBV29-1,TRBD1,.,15,TGCAGCGGTGGACAGGGTTCAAACTACTACAATGAGCAGTTCTTC,CSGGQGSNYYNEQFF
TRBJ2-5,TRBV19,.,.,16,TGTGCCAGTAGTGGGGGGGGCGCATGGATGCAAGAGACCCAGTACTTC,CASSGGGAWMQETQYF
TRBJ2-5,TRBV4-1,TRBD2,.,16,TGCGCCAGCAGCCAAGCGATCCTAGCGGGAGAAGAGACCCAGTACTTC,CASSQAILAGEETQYF
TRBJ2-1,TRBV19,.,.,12,TGTGCCAGTAGTTTCCGTTACAATGAGCAGTTCTTC,CASSFRYNEQFF
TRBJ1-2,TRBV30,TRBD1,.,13,TGTGCCTGGAAGACAGGGGGCAACTATGGCTACACCTTC,CAWKTGGNYGYTF
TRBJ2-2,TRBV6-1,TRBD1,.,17,TGTGCCAGCAGTGATTCTAGGGGGCCTACGAACACCGGGGAGCTGTTTTTT,CASSDSRGPTNTGELFF
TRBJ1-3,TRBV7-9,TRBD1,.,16,TGTGCCAGCAGACCGGGACAGGGGCTGTCCGGAAACACCATATATTTT,CASRPGQGLSGNTIYF
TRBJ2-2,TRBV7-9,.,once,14,TGTGCCAGCAGCGGCAACAGGGATACCGGGGAGCTGTTTTTT,CASSGNRDTGELFF
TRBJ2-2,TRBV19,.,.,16,TGTGCCAGTAGTATCCAGGAAACCCCGAACACCGGGGAGCTGTTTTTT,CASSIQETPNTGELFF
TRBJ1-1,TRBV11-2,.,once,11,TGTGCCAGCGCGGGGGAGTCTGAAGCTTTCTTT,CASAGESEAFF
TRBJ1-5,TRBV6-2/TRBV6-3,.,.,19,TGTGCCAGCAGCTCTCCCAGCTATACTAGACAGGTTAGCAATCAGCCCCAGCATTTT,CASSSPSYTRQVSNQPQHF
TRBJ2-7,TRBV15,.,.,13,TGTGCCACCAGCACGGGGATTTCCTACGAGCAGTACTTC,CATSTGISYEQYF
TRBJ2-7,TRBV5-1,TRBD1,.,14,TGCGCCAGCAGCCTAAGACAGGGGTACTACGAGCAGTACTTC,CASSLRQGYYEQYF
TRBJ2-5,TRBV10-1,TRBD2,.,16,TGCGCCAGCAGTGAGTCGAACCTAGCGGGTCGTGGGACCCAGTACTTC,CASSESNLAGRGTQYF
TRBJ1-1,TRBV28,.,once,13,TGTGCCAGCTCCCACCCGGGGGGCTCTGAAGCTTTCTTT,CASSHPGGSEAFF
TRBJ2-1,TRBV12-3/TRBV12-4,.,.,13,TGTGCCAGCAGCTGGAGCGTTGGCAATGAGCAGTTCTTC,CASSWSVGNEQFF
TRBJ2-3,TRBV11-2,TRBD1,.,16,TGTGCCAGCAGCCCCAGGACAGGGCGTCTTAAGGATACGCAGTATTTT,CASSPRTGRLKDTQYF
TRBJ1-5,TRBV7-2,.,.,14,TGTGCCAGCAGCTTAGCCTTGATCCTCAGTCCCCAGCATTTT,CASSLALILSPQHF
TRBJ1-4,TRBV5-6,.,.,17,TGTGCCAGCAGCTTGAGCAATTCGAACAGAGCTAATGAAAAACTGTTTTTT,CASSLSNSNRANEKLFF
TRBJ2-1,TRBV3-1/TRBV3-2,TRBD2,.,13,TGTGCCAGCAGCCAAGATTTAGCGGGGGAGCAGTTCTTC,CASSQDLAGEQFF
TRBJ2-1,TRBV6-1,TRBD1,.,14,TGTGCCAGCAGTGAAGGGACAGGGTTGGGTGAGCAGTTCTTC,CASSEGTGLGEQFF
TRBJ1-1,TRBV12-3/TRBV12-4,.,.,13,TGTGCCAGCAGTTTTGGGGGGATCACTGAAGCTTTCTTT,CASSFGGITEAFF
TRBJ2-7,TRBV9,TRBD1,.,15,TGTGCCAGCAGCGCGAGGGGACAGGGGGCGGTCGAGCAGTACTTC,CASSARGQGAVEQYF
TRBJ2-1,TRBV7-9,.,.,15,TGTGCCAGCAGCCCTCCGGGACTTTATGGAATGGGCGGTTTCTTC,CASSPPGLYGMGGFF
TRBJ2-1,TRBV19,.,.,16,TGTGCCAGTAGTATAACGGAGGGCCTAACGCACAATGAGCAGTTCTTC,CASSITEGLTHNEQFF
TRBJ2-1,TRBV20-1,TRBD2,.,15,TGCAGTGCTAGTCTTAGCGGGAGATCTTACAATGAGCAGTTCTTC,CSASLSGRSYNEQFF
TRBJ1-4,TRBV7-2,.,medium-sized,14,TGTGCCAGCAGCTGGGACACTTTTAATGAAAAACTGTTTTTT,CASSWDTFNEKLFF
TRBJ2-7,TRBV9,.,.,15,TGTGCCAGCAGCGTAGCGGGTAGCGCAACCTACGAGCAGTACTTC,CASSVAGSATYEQYF
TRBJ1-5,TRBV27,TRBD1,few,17,TGTGCCAGCAGAAGGGACAGCGTCCGTTATAGCAATCAGCCCCAGCATTTT,CASRRDSVRYSNQPQHF
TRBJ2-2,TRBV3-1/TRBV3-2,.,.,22,TGTGCCAGCAGCCCCGCCAGGGGCAGGGTTCATGGCCCAACTGACCGCACCGGGGAGCTGTTTTTT,CASSPARGRVHGPTDRTGELFF
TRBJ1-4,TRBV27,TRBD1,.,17,TGTGCCAGCAGTACCCGGGACAGGGGCATATCAAATGAAAAACTGTTTTTT,CASSTRDRGISNEKLFF
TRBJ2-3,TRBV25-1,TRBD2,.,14,TGTGCCAGCGCCACTAGCGGAAGGGGGGATACGCAGTATTTT,CASATSGRGDTQYF
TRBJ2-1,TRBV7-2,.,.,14,TGTGCCAGCAGCTTAGTTGGACAAATCAATGAGCAGTTCTTC,CASSLVGQINEQFF
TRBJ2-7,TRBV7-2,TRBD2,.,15,TGTGCCAGCAGACCGTTACCGGGACTAGTCTACGAGCAGTACTTC,CASRPLPGLVYEQYF
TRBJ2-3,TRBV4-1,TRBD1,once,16,TGCGCCAGCAGCCAAGGAGGACAGGCGTACACAGATACGCAGTATTTT,CASSQGGQAYTDTQYF
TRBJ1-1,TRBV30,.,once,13,TGTGCCTGGAGTGCTCAGGGTTACACTGAAGCTTTCTTT,CAWSAQGYTEAFF
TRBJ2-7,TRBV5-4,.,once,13,TGTGCCAGCAGCCTACCAGGGCGCGGCGAGCAGTACTTC,CASSLPGRGEQYF
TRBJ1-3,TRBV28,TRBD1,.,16,TGTGCCAGCAGAACACAGGGGCCGTACTCTGGAAACACCATATATTTT,CASRTQGPYSGNTIYF
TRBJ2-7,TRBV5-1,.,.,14,TGCGCCAGCAGCGAACCCGGACAGTCCTACGAGCAGTACTTC,CASSEPGQSYEQYF
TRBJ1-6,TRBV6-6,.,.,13,TGTGCCAGCAGTGGGACAAGCAATTCACCCCTCCACTTT,CASSGTSNSPLHF
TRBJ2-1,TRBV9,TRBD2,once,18,TGTGCCAGCAGCGTAGCCACTCGGGCGGGAGGGCCCTACAATGAGCAGTTCTTC,CASSVATRAGGPYNEQFF
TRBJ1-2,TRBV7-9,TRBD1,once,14,TGTGCCAGCACCTACAGGGGGGCAGACTATGGCTACACCTTC,CASTYRGADYGYTF
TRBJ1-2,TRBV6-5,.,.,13,TGTGCCAGCAGTTACGGCAGGTTGGATGGCTACACCTTC,CASSYGRLDGYTF
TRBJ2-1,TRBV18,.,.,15,TGTGCCAGCTCACCCCAGACTAGGCTCACCAATGAGCAGTTCTTC,CASSPQTRLTNEQFF
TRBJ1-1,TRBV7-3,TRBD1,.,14,TGTGCCAGCAGCCAAGCCGGGACAGGGACTGAAGCTTTCTTT,CASSQAGTGTEAFF
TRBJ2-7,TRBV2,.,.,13,TGTGCCAGCAGTGAGGACAGTTCCTACGAGCAGTACTTC,CASSEDSSYEQYF
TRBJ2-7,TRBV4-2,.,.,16,TGTGCCAGCAGCCGACTCGCGGGTCCCTACCCCTACGAGCAGTACTTC,CASSRLAGPYPYEQYF
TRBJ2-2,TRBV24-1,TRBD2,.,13,TGTGCCACCAGTGTAACTAGCGCCGGGGAGCTGTTTTTT,CATSVTSAGELFF
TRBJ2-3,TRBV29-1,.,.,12,TGCAGCGTTGTGCCCCGGGGGGATACGCAGTATTTT,CSVVPRGDTQYF
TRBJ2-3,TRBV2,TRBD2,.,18,TGTGCCATGCTTCCTGGGCCGACTAGCGGGAGCTCGGCAGATACGCAGTATTTT,CAMLPGPTSGSSADTQYF
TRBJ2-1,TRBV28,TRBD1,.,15,TGTGCCTGTAGTATTCCGGGACAGGGACACAATGAGCAGTTCTTC,CACSIPGQGHNEQFF